The present T cell receptor beta chain was sequenced within a study of T cells in Graves' hyperthyroidism and ophthalmopathy. General observations from the study: A model using 13 V-J features told ophthalmopathy apart from stable hyperthyroidism. The model's output predicted ophthalmopathy at a median of approximately 6.5 months prior to onset. Most thyroid clonotypes that were expanded above 0.001 also turned up in blood.

Germline V gives CDR1 MGHRA, CDR2 YSYEKL. This CDR3 region has 16 residues. V lost 3 bases, J lost 6 bases, and 6 bases stayed unmatched. Amplification targeted TCR beta CDR3 regions from RNA transcripts. TCR CDR3 underwent first-round RT-PCR with the HTBI primer set. One entry per CDR3 protein results from TCRdb running MiXCR on the multiplex PCR reads. The sample has more than 450,000 distinct CDR3 sequences, 15% to 20% seen once. To note about this clonotype: Antigen: not known.

Patients with uncontrolled infections, other autoimmune diseases, pregnancy or lactation were excluded. Sequencing was done on a sample of blood. V is TRBV4-1 and J is TRBJ2-1; TRBD2 agrees at 12 bases. The clonotype comes from a man aged 35 to 55 with Graves' ophthalmopathy. The CDR3 sequence is CASSHPPTSGSNEQFF. The CDR3, as DNA: TGCGCCAGCAGCCACCCTCCGACTAGCGGGAGCAATGAGCAGTTCTTC.